This TCR beta chain was identified during a study of radiation and T cells in renal cell carcinoma. Looking at the study overall: Nephrectomy followed 15 Gy stereotactic body radiation by 4 weeks.

The time point here: baseline pretreatment blood. Regarding treatment: 15 Gy SBRT to primary tumor, nephrectomy 4 weeks later. Germline CDR1 and CDR2: MNHEY and SVGAGI. This CDR3 has 15 residues. Trimming removed 5 bases at V and 5 bases at J, with 19 bases between. The assay was immunoSEQ multiplex PCR, and TCRdb's table has in-frame clones only and misses some. The repertoire includes some 150,000 clones, around nine tenths of them detected once, and around 12% sits in the top ten. This chain uses TRBV6-5 with TRBJ2-7, with D perhaps matching TRBD2 (6 bases). The sequence was obtained from a woman between 50 and 59 years old with renal cell carcinoma. This sample comprised blood, obtained from a patient whose treatment included radiotherapy and nephrectomy. Here the CDR3 reads CASSTNPATSNEQYF. In nucleotides, the CDR3 is TGTGCCAGCAGTACCAATCCGGCGACTAGTAACGAGCAGTACTTC.